This T cell receptor beta chain appears in the sequencing data of a study of blood T cell repertoires in COVID-19. Across the study: T cells, B-cell-depleted T cells, or PBMCs provided the cDNA or gDNA that served as material.

Here immunoSEQ multiplex PCR was the method, and the copy in TCRdb shows in-frame clones only, minus some. The sample holds approximately 210,000 clones; 80% to 90% are singletons and the top ten take under 12%. The CDR3 spans 10 residues. Germline V gene data show CDR1 as GTSNPN and CDR2 as SVGIG (reference sequence). Trimming stripped 4 bases from V and 6 bases from J, with 4 bases between. The rearrangement joins TRBV30 to TRBJ2-1; no definite D call. The TCR comes from a woman older than 75 with COVID-19, enrolled during active disease. The sample consisted of peripheral blood. The CDR3 loop is CAWNGNEQFF. In DNA, the CDR3 is TGTGCCTGGAACGGCAATGAGCAGTTCTTC.